These 3 T cell receptor beta chains share one sample of origin, sequenced in a study of cytomegalovirus exposure and HLA in healthy donors. Profiled with immunoSEQ multiplex PCR; TCRdb holds only in-frame clones, not every one. The sample consists of 130,000 or so clones, roughly 87% of them appearing once. The sample was PBMCs. These receptor sequences come from a young woman in good health and CMV-seronegative.

The J gene is TRBJ1-2, the V gene TRBV18; 7 bases agree with TRBD1. V lost 2 bases and J lost 3; bases outside the gene matches: 0. Germline lookup yields CDR1 KGHSH and CDR2 LQKENI. The CDR3 totals 13 residues. The CDR3 protein is CASSPTGDYGYTF. CDR3 DNA: TGTGCCAGCTCACCAACAGGGGACTATGGCTACACCTTC. Based on the CDR3 plus reference TRBV18 and TRBJ1-2, the full variable domain is NAGVMQNPRHLVRRRGQEARLRCSPMKGHSHVYWYRQLPEEGLKFMVYLQKENIIDESGMPKERFSAEFPKEGPSILRIQQVVRGDSAAYFCASSPTGDYGYTFGSGTRLTVV.

This chain uses TRBV5-8 with TRBJ1-5; no reliable D call. V lost 0 bases and J lost 1, with 8 bases in between. CDR1 is SGHTS and CDR2 is YDEGEE in the germline V gene. The CDR3 length is 15 residues. CDR3 amino acids: CASSLDGVSNQPQHF. For the CDR3, the DNA is TGTGCCAGCAGCTTGGACGGGGTGAGCAATCAGCCCCAGCATTTT. The full variable domain, in which reference TRBV5-8 and TRBJ1-5 provide the parts outside the CDR3, is EAGVTQSPTHLIKTRGQQATLRCSPISGHTSVYWYQQALGLGLQFLLWYDEGEERNRGNFPPRFSGRQFPNYSSELNVNALELEDSALYLCASSLDGVSNQPQHFGDGTRLSIL.

The CDR3 DNA follows: TGTGCCAGCATCGAACAATGGGACATTCCCGGCTACACCTTC. This codes for CASIEQWDIPGYTF. The chain recombines TRBV7-2 with TRBJ1-2, with D possibly TRBD1 on 6 matching bases. Germline CDR1 SGHTA, CDR2 FQGNSA. V was trimmed by 7 bases and J by 8 bases, leaving 20 bases between them. There are 14 residues in the CDR3.